This record covers a single T cell receptor (beta chain). This entry belongs to a study of ipilimumab plus nivolumab after autologous stem cell transplantation. Whole-study context: The DLBCL cohort had primary refractory and relapsed disease, with 18-month progression-free survival of around 84% and 29%.

The table came from immunoSEQ multiplex PCR; TCRdb's copy has only in-frame clones and leaves some out. The sample lists roughly 25,000 clones, about 86% occurring once. Dosing: nivolumab 3 mg/kg IV, weeks 1, 4, 7, 10, then every two weeks to week 26. This CDR3 contains 15 residues. Trimming removed 5 bases at V and 8 bases at J, with 21 bases between. In germline, CDR1 is MDHEN, CDR2 SYDVKM. This TCR was sampled from a male donor with diffuse large B-cell lymphoma. The genes are TRBV28 and TRBJ1-2; D might be TRBD1 (6 bases). Sequencing used PBMCs, obtained in a trial of ipilimumab plus nivolumab as post-transplant consolidation. The DNA of the CDR3 is TGTGCCAGCAGTGCGGTTCGGGGGGCGGTGGCCGGCTACACCTTC. Amino acids: CASSAVRGAVAGYTF.